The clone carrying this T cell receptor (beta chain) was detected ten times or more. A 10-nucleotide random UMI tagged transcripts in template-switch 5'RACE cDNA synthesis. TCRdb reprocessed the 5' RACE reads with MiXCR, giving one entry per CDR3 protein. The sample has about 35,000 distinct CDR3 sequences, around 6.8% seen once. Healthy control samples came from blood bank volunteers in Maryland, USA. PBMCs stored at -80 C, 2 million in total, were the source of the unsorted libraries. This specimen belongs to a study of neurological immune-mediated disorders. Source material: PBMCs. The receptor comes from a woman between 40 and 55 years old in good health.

DNA for the CDR3: TGTGCCAGCAGCCCAAAAGGTTTTAGTAGTCCCGGGGAGCTGTTTTTT. Protein: CASSPKGFSSPGELFF. The rearrangement uses TRBV7-9 and TRBJ2-2; the D is unclear. V was pared by 5 bases and J by 6 bases, with 19 bases between. There are 16 residues in the CDR3. CDR1 and CDR2 (germline): SEHNR, FQNEAQ (reference sequence).